Below, 10 T cell receptor beta chains from the same sample are listed, as sequenced in a study of CD8+CD57+ T cells in acquired aplastic anemia. Genomic DNA, serving as template, underwent TCR beta VDJ and CDR3 profiling. TCRdb reanalysed the reads using MiXCR and keeps one entry per CDR3 protein. This table has under 200,000 distinct CDR3 sequences, about 48% appearing once. Sequencing was performed on sorted CD4+, CD8+, or CD8+CD57+ T cells (not recorded which) from PBMCs. The receptor source for this set is a human donor in good health.

The chain is built from TRBV10-3 and TRBJ2-5, with D maybe TRBD2 (6 bases). The germline V gene encodes CDR1 ENHRY and CDR2 SYGVKD. The V gene lost 8 bases and the J gene lost 2 bases, with 9 bases spanning the gap. The CDR3 length is 12 residues. In nucleotides, the CDR3 is TGTGCCATCCGGGAGAATCAAGAGACCCAGTACTTC. Its translation is CAIRENQETQYF.

This clonotype has more than one count but fewer than ten. V is TRBV6-1 and J is TRBJ1-5; 8 nucleotides line up with TRBD1. The CDR3 totals 14 residues. The germline V gene has CDR1 MNHNS and CDR2 SASEGT. With V trimmed by 6 bases and J by 2 bases, 3 bases remained unmatched. The CDR3 nucleotides read TGTGCCAGCAGCGCACAGGGGGGCAATCAGCCCCAGCATTTT. Encoded protein: CASSAQGGNQPQHF.

The table lists this clonotype with a few counts. The J gene is TRBJ1-6, the V gene TRBV19; D is unresolved. The CDR3 is 15 residues long. The ends were cut back, 8 bases at V and 0 bases at J, with 11 bases in the middle. In germline, CDR1 is LNHDA, CDR2 SQIVND (reference sequence). The CDR3 coding sequence is TGTGCCAGTGCGGAGACCAGCTCCTATAATTCACCCCTCCACTTT. Amino acids: CASAETSSYNSPLHF.

In this sample, this clonotype turned up many times. This chain joins TRBV11-2 and TRBJ2-7; no definite D call. The CDR3 length is 13 residues. The V end lost 5 bases, the J end lost 2 bases, and 10 bases lay between the germline ends. In germline, CDR1 is SGHAT, CDR2 FQNNGV. CDR3 nucleotide sequence: TGTGCCAGCAGCCCCAAATATACCTACGAGCAGTACTTC. As protein: CASSPKYTYEQYF.

The gene calls are TRBV29-1 and TRBJ2-7; the D gene is possibly TRBD1 (5 bases). Deletions cut 7 bases from V and 3 bases from J, with 16 bases between. The CDR3 sequence is 13 residues long. The germline gives CDR1 SQVTM, CDR2 ANQGSEA. CDR3 DNA sequence: TGCAGCGCTGTGAAGGGTACAGGCTACGAGCAGTACTTC. Amino acid sequence: CSAVKGTGYEQYF.

In its sample, this clonotype was seen many times. J is TRBJ1-2 and V is TRBV25-1, with D unclear. V was trimmed by 7 bases and J by 3 bases, leaving 9 bases between them. The CDR3 length is 12 residues. Germline V gene sequence: CDR1 MGHDK, CDR2 SYGVNS. The CDR3 sequence is CASMRGDYGYTF. The CDR3 DNA sequence: TGTGCCAGCATGAGAGGCGACTATGGCTACACCTTC.

This clonotype was counted at least ten times. The V gene is TRBV7-8, the J gene TRBJ1-5; the D gene is possibly TRBD1 (5 bases). Germline CDR1 is SGHVS and CDR2 is FQNEAQ. The V end was cut by 4 bases, the J end by 3 bases, with 10 bases between. The CDR3 is 14 amino acids. The CDR3 nucleotides read TGTGCCAGCAGCTCCCAGGGAAACAATCAGCCCCAGCATTTT. It codes for CASSSQGNNQPQHF.

This clonotype showed up many times. V and J are TRBV4-3 and TRBJ1-2, with no clear D. V gave up 0 bases and J gave up 4 bases, with 9 bases separating them. The CDR3 length is 14 residues. Germline V lookup: CDR1 LGHNA, CDR2 YSLEER. CDR3 sequence (DNA): TGCGCCAGCAGCCAAGAGCCGGGCAGCTATGGCTACACCTTC. It yields the protein CASSQEPGSYGYTF.

Comments on this clonotype: A read error may produce the germline difference seen at one junction end. The V and J genes are TRBV24-1 and TRBJ2-5; maybe TRBD1 (6 bases). This CDR3 contains 13 residues. The germline V gene has CDR1 KGHDR and CDR2 SFDVKD. CDR3 residues: CATSDSGQETQCF. The CDR3 region has the DNA TGTGCCACCAGTGACTCGGGACAAGAGACACAGTGCTTC.

This clonotype was observed many times. The CDR3 nucleotides read TGTGCCAGCAGCGTTGGGAGATACAATGAGCAGTTCTTC. Translated, it gives CASSVGRYNEQFF. V and J are TRBV7-3 and TRBJ2-1, with D perhaps matching TRBD2 (5 bases). The CDR3 has 13 residues. V gave up 5 bases and J gave up 4 bases, with 9 bases separating them. The germline V gene has CDR1 SGHTA and CDR2 FQGTGA.